Given below is one TCR beta chain in context. The sample is drawn from a study of blood T cell repertoires in COVID-19. Study-level background: Acute-phase and convalescent COVID-19 samples originated in the United States, Italy and Spain. The cDNA or gDNA used as material had been derived from T cells, B-cell-depleted T cells, or PBMCs.

The data were produced by immunoSEQ multiplex PCR, yet TCRdb's version contains in-frame clones alone and is incomplete. The repertoire holds around 140,000 clones, roughly 84% seen once, with 2.6% in the top ten. This receptor was identified in a human donor with acute or convalescent COVID-19. The donor label of this sample is uncertain. Sequenced sample: peripheral blood.

The CDR3 is CASGARKQGAFIWGSGANVLTF. In DNA, the CDR3 is TGTGCCAGCGGAGCCCGAAAACAGGGGGCTTTTATTTGGGGATCTGGGGCCAACGTCCTGACTTTC. This chain joins TRBV27 and TRBJ2-6; 9 bases map to TRBD1. V trimming: 8 bases; J trimming: 1 base; junction bases outside the gene matches: 24. The CDR3 is 22 residues long. Germline V gives CDR1 MNHEY, CDR2 SMNVEV (reference sequence).